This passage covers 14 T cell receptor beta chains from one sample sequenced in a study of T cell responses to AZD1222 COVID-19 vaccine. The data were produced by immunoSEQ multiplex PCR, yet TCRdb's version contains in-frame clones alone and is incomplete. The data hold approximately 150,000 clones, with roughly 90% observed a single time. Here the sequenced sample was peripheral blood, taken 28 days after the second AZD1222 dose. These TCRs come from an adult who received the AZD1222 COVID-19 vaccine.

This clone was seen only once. Written as DNA, the CDR3 is TGTGCCAGCAGTTCCGGACAGGGGGCGAGAGCTTTCTTT. Its translation is CASSSGQGARAFF. The chain is built from TRBV6-2 or TRBV6-3 and TRBJ1-1; 11 positions match TRBD1. CDR1 and CDR2 (germline): MNHEY, SVGEGT. This CDR3 spans 13 amino acids. After removal of 4 bases from V and 10 bases from J, the junction contained 5 bases not matched to a gene.

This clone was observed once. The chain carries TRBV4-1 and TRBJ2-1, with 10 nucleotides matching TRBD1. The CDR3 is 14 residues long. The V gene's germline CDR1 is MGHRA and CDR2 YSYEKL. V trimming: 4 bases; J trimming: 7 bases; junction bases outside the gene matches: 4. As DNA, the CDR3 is TGCGCCAGCAGCCCCGACAGGGGGCTTAATGAGCAGTTCTTC. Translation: CASSPDRGLNEQFF.

The CDR3 loop reads CASSSRRNTEAFF. The CDR3 DNA is TGTGCCAGCAGTTCCCGGCGGAACACTGAAGCTTTCTTT. V and J are TRBV12-3 or TRBV12-4 and TRBJ1-1; D is ambiguous. Trimming left V 4 bases short and J 1 base short, with 7 bases between. This CDR3 contains 13 residues.

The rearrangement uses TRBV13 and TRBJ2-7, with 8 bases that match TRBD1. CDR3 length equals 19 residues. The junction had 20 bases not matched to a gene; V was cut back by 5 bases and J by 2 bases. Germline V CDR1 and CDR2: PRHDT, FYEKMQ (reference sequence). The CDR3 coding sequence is TGTGCCAGCAGCCCTTTCCTGTTTCTCGAGGACAGGGAAACCTACGAGCAGTACTTC. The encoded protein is CASSPFLFLEDRETYEQYF.

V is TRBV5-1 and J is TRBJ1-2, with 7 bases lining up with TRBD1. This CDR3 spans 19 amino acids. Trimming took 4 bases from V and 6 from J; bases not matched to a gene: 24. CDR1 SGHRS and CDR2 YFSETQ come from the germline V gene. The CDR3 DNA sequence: TGCGCCAGCAGCCCCGGCTCAAGTTCCGGGACAGAGCCTAAGAATGGCTACACCTTC. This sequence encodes CASSPGSSSGTEPKNGYTF.

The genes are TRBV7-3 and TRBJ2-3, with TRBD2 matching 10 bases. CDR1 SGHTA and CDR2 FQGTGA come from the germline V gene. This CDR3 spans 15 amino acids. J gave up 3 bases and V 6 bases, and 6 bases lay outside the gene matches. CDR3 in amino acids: CASSPGLAETDTQYF. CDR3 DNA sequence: TGTGCCAGCAGTCCAGGACTAGCGGAAACAGATACGCAGTATTTT.

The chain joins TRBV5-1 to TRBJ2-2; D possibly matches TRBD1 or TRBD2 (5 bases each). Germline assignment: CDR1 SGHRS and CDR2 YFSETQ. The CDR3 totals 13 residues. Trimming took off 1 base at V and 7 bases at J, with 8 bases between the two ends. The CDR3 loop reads CASSLLGDGELFF. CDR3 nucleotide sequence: TGCGCCAGCAGCTTGCTGGGGGACGGGGAGCTGTTTTTT.

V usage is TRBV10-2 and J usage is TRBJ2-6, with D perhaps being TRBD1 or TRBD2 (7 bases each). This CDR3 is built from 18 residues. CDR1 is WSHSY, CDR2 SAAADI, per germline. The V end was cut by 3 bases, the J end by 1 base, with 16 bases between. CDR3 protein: CASSDWYRGGSGANVLTF. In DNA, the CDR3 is TGCGCCAGCAGTGATTGGTACAGGGGAGGGTCTGGGGCCAACGTCCTGACTTTC.

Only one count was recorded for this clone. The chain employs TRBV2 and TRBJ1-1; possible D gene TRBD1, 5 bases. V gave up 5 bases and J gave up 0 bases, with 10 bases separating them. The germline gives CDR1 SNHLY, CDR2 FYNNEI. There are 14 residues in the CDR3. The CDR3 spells CASSSDRMNTEAFF. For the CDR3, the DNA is TGTGCCAGCAGTTCTGACAGAATGAACACTGAAGCTTTCTTT. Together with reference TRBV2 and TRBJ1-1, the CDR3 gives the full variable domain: EPEVTQTPSHQVTQMGQEVILRCVPISNHLYFYWYRQILGQKVEFLVSFYNNEISEKSEIFDDQFSVERPDGSNFTLKIRSTKLEDSAMYFCASSSDRMNTEAFFGQGTRLTVV.

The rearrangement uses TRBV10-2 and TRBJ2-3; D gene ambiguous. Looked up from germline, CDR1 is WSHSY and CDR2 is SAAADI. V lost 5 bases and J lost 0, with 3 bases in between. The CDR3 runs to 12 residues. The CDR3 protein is CASSPSTDTQYF. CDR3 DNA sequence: TGCGCCAGCAGTCCTAGCACAGATACGCAGTATTTT.

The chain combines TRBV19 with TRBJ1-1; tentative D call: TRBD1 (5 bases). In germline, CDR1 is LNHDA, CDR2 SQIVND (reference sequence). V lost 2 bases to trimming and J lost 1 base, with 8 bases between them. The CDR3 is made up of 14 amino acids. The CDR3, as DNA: TGTGCCAGTAGTATAAGCAGGGAGAACACTGAAGCTTTCTTT. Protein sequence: CASSISRENTEAFF.

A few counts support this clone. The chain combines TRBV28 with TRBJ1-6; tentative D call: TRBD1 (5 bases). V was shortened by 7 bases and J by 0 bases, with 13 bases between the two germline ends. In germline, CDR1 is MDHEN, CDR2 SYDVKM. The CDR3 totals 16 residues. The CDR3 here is CASMGEGGSYNSPLHF. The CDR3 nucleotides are TGTGCCAGCATGGGGGAGGGAGGCTCCTATAATTCACCCCTCCACTTT.

As DNA, the CDR3 is TGTGCCAGCCCGGAGCTGTTTTTT. Translation gives CASPELFF. This chain uses TRBV7-6 with TRBJ2-2; D is uncertain. V dropped 8 bases and J dropped 10 bases, with 2 bases sitting between them. Germline CDR1 is SGHVS and CDR2 is FNYEAQ. This CDR3 contains 8 residues.

CDR3 region: CASSPLSTDTQYF. The CDR3 DNA is TGTGCCAGCAGCCCGCTATCCACAGATACGCAGTATTTT. The rearrangement links TRBV14 to TRBJ2-3, with no clear D. The CDR3 consists of 13 residues. Between the trimmed V and J ends, which lost 4 bases and 2 bases, there was a span of 7 bases. Germline lookup yields CDR1 SGHDN and CDR2 FVKESK.